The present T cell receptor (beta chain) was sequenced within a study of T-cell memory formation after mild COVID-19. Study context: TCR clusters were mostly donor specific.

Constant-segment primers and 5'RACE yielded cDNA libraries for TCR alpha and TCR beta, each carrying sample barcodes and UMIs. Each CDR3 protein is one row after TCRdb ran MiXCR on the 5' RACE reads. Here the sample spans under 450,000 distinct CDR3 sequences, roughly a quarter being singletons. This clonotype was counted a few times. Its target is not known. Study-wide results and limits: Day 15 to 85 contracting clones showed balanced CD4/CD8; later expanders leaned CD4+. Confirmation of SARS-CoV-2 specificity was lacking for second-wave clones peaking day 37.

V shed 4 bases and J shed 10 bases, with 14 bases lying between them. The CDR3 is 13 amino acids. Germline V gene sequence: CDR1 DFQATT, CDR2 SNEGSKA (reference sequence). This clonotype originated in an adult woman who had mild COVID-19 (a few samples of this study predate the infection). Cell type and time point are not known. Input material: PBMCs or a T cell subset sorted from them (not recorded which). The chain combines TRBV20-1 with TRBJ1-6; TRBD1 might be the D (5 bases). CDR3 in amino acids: CSANQGRGSPLHF. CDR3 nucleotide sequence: TGCAGTGCTAATCAGGGCCGAGGATCACCCCTCCACTTT.